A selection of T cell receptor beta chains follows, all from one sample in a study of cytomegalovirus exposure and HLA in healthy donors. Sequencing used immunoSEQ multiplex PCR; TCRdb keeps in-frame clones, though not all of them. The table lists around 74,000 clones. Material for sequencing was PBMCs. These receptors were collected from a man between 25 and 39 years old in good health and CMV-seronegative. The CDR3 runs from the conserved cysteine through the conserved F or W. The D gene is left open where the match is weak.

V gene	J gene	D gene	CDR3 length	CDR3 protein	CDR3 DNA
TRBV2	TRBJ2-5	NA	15	CASRAQGGRDETQYF	TGTGCCAGCAGGGCCCAGGGGGGAAGGGACGAGACCCAGTACTTC
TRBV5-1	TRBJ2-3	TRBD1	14	CASSGQGRTDTQYF	TGCGCCAGCAGCGGACAGGGGCGGACAGATACGCAGTATTTT
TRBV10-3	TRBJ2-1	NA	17	CAISEGGYGSSYNEQFF	TGTGCCATCAGTGAGGGAGGGTACGGGAGCTCCTACAATGAGCAGTTCTTC
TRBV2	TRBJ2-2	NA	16	CASSIRQVANTGELFF	TGTGCCAGCAGTATCAGACAGGTAGCGAACACCGGGGAGCTGTTTTTT
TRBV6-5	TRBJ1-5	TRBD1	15	CASTLIGTGGQPQHF	TGTGCCAGCACTCTGATCGGGACAGGGGGGCAGCCCCAGCATTTT
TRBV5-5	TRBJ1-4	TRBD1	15	CASSPGQRPNEKLFF	TGTGCCAGCAGCCCGGGACAGAGACCTAATGAAAAACTGTTTTTT
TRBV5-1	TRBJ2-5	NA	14	CASSLRPPQETQYF	TGCGCCAGCAGCCTCCGTCCCCCTCAAGAGACCCAGTACTTC
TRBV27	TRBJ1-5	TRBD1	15	CASSLMTGVNQPQHF	TGTGCCAGCAGTTTGATGACAGGGGTAAATCAGCCCCAGCATTTT
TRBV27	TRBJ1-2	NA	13	CASSLWGDYGYTF	TGTGCCAGCAGTTTATGGGGAGACTATGGCTACACCTTC
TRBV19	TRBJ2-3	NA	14	CASSITRGTDTQYF	TGTGCCAGTAGTATAACGAGGGGCACAGATACGCAGTATTTT
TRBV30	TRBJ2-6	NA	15	CAWSEGLSGANVLTF	TGTGCCTGGAGTGAGGGGTTATCCGGGGCCAACGTCCTGACTTTC
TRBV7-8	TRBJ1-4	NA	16	CASSLGARGGREKLFF	TGTGCCAGCAGCTTAGGGGCAAGGGGTGGTCGTGAAAAACTGTTTTTT
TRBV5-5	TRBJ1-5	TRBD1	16	CASSKTGQGSNQPQHF	TGTGCCAGCAGCAAGACGGGACAGGGAAGCAATCAGCCCCAGCATTTT
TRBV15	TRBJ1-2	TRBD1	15	CATGADRGRIYGYTF	TGTGCCACTGGGGCGGACAGGGGGCGTATCTATGGCTACACCTTC
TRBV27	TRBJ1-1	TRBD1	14	CASSLRTGGTEAFF	TGTGCCAGCAGTTTAAGGACAGGGGGCACTGAAGCTTTCTTT
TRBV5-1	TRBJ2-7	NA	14	CASSLTTGVYEQYF	TGCGCCAGCAGCTTAACGACGGGAGTCTACGAGCAGTACTTC
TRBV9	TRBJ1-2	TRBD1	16	CASSAGGQGVVYGYTF	TGTGCCAGCAGCGCCGGAGGGCAGGGGGTTGTCTATGGCTACACCTTC
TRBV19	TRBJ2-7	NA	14	CASSGTISFYEQYF	TGTGCCAGTAGCGGGACAATATCCTTCTACGAGCAGTACTTC
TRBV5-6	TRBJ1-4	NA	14	CASSRQDWNEKLFF	TGTGCCAGCAGCCGACAGGACTGGAATGAAAAACTGTTTTTT
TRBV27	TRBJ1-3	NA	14	CASRSGNTGNTIYF	TGTGCCAGCAGGTCAGGGAACACTGGAAACACCATATATTTT
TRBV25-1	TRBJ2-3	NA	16	CASRYHGSLEGDTQYF	TGTGCCAGCAGGTACCACGGCAGTCTGGAGGGGGATACGCAGTATTTT
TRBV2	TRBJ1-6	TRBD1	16	CASSESTGEVTSPGEF	TGTGCCAGCAGTGAATCGACAGGGGAGGTGACCTCCCCCGGGGAGTTT
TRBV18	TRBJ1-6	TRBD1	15	CASSPPDRYNSPLHF	TGTGCCAGCTCACCACCGGACAGGTATAATTCACCCCTCCACTTT
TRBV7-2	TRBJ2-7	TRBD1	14	CASSRQGQGYEQYF	TGTGCCAGCAGCCGACAGGGGCAGGGGTACGAGCAGTACTTC
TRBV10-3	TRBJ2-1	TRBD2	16	CAISGRRAGNYNEQFF	TGTGCCATCAGTGGTCGTCGAGCGGGAAACTACAATGAGCAGTTCTTC
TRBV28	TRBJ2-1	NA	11	CASSFNREQFF	TGTGCCAGCAGTTTTAATCGTGAGCAGTTCTTC
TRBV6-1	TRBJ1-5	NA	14	CASNRGRSNQPQHF	TGTGCCAGCAATAGGGGTCGGTCCAATCAGCCCCAGCATTTT
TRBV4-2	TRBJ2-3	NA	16	CASSQDQTRGPDTQYF	TGTGCCAGCAGCCAAGATCAGACTAGGGGACCAGATACGCAGTATTTT
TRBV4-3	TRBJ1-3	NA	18	CASSQVWGGPISGNTIYF	TGCGCCAGCAGCCAAGTGTGGGGGGGCCCTATCTCTGGAAACACCATATATTTT
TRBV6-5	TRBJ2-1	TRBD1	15	CASRETGGSYNEQFF	TGTGCCAGCAGGGAAACAGGGGGCTCCTACAATGAGCAGTTCTTC
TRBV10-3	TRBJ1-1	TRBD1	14	CAISYQGANTEAFF	TGTGCCATCAGTTATCAGGGGGCAAACACTGAAGCTTTCTTT
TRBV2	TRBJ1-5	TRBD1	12	CASRDRAQPQHF	TGTGCCAGCAGAGACAGGGCTCAGCCCCAGCATTTT
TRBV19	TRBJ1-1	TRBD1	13	CASSKTGDTEAFF	TGTGCCAGTAGCAAAACAGGGGACACTGAAGCTTTCTTT
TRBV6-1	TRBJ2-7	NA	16	CASSEWGGGLLCEQYF	TGTGCCAGCAGTGAATGGGGTGGAGGGCTCCTCTGCGAGCAGTACTTC
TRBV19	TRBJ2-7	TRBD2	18	CASFGRAPLAPYSYEQYF	TGTGCCAGTTTCGGGCGGGCACCACTAGCGCCGTACTCCTACGAGCAGTACTTC
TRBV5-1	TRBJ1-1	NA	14	CASSLFAGATEAFF	TGCGCCAGCAGCTTGTTCGCAGGGGCCACTGAAGCTTTCTTT
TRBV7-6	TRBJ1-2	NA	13	CASSLDSHYGYTF	TGTGCCAGCAGCTTAGACAGCCACTATGGCTACACCTTC
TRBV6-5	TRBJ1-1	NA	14	CASSPGGVNTEAFF	TGTGCCAGCAGCCCCGGGGGGGTGAACACTGAAGCTTTCTTT
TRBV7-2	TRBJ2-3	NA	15	CASSPRGGDADTQYF	TGTGCCAGCAGCCCGAGGGGGGGGGACGCAGATACGCAGTATTTT
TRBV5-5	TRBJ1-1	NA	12	CASSLGPQEAFF	TGTGCCAGCAGCTTGGGGCCCCAAGAAGCTTTCTTT
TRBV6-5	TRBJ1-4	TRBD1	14	CASTPGTGWEKLFF	TGTGCCAGCACCCCCGGGACAGGGTGGGAAAAACTGTTTTTT